This note documents a single TCR beta chain sequence. The data derive from a study of blood T cell repertoires in COVID-19. Background on the study: Donors in the United States, Italy and Spain gave samples during acute or convalescent COVID-19. Nucleic acid was either cDNA or gDNA, and it came from T cells, B-cell-depleted T cells, or PBMCs.

Original data processing: Amplification of reference gene primers was used by the study to estimate nucleated cell counts. Measured with immunoSEQ multiplex PCR; TCRdb has only the in-frame clones, and not every one. V and J calls plus clone size are reproduced from that table; the DNA served to infer D and trimming. The sample comprises under 400,000 clones, 90% of which are singletons, and 6% to 7.5% rests with the top ten. CDR1 is MNHEY, CDR2 SVGAGI, per germline. V dropped 2 bases and J dropped 5 bases, with 6 bases sitting between them. The CDR3 contains 12 residues. The chain links TRBV6-5 to TRBJ2-5; no firm D call. Sequenced sample: peripheral blood. The clonotype originates from a man between 18 and 29 years old with active or convalescent COVID-19. For the CDR3, the DNA is TGTGCCAGCAGTTACCCCGGGGAGACCCAGTACTTC. Amino acids: CASSYPGETQYF.